This is a list of T cell receptor beta chains from one sample in a study of T-cell memory formation after mild COVID-19. TCRdb re-derived calls from the 5' RACE reads in MiXCR, one entry per CDR3 protein. The sample lists 250,000 or so distinct CDR3 sequences, around 17% seen once, with about 21% in the top ten. The material sequenced was PBMCs or a T cell subset sorted from them (not recorded which). The receptor set was obtained from a man younger than 30 who had mild COVID-19 (a few samples of this study predate the infection). Cell type and time point are not known. Both conserved end residues are part of each CDR3. The D gene is left open where the match is weak. Only part of the rows carry a size: once, few, many, or a class if the clone is expanded.

TRBJ2-1 NA NA TRBV7-2 CASSLTGTAKQFF TGTGCCAGCAGCCTTACAGGGACCGCAAAGCAGTTCTTC
TRBJ2-5 NA NA TRBV5-1 CASSSTAYQVETQYF TGCGCCAGCAGCTCCACTGCATACCAAGTGGAGACCCAGTACTTC
TRBJ1-2 NA few TRBV24-1 CATSDAGYGYTF TGTGCCACCAGTGACGCCGGCTATGGCTACACCTTC
TRBJ1-6 NA few TRBV21-1 CASSLRLQGTSPLHF TGTGCCAGCAGCCTAAGGCTACAGGGGACCTCACCCCTCCACTTT
TRBJ1-5 NA NA TRBV5-5 CASSLRGLSNQPQHF TGTGCCAGCAGCTTGCGGGGTTTGAGCAATCAGCCCCAGCATTTT
TRBJ2-3 TRBD2 NA TRBV7-2 CASSLRRGATDTQYF TGTGCCAGCAGCTTGAGGCGGGGGGCCACAGATACGCAGTATTTT
TRBJ2-3 NA few TRBV9 CASSVTADTQYF TGTGCCAGCAGCGTAACCGCAGATACGCAGTATTTT
TRBJ2-5 TRBD2 NA TRBV20-1 CSASIIAGAVGETQYF TGCAGTGCTAGTATAATAGCGGGGGCTGTGGGGGAGACCCAGTACTTC
TRBJ1-3 NA few TRBV4-2 CASSQLGSSASSGNTIYF TGTGCCAGCAGCCAATTGGGTAGTTCGGCGAGCTCTGGAAACACCATATATTTT
TRBJ1-1 NA NA TRBV29-1 CSVEDPGAEAFF TGCAGCGTTGAAGATCCGGGCGCTGAAGCTTTCTTT